The clone carrying this T cell receptor beta chain was observed a few times. The target antigen is unknown. The V gene lost 6 bases and the J gene lost 1 base, with 15 bases spanning the gap. CDR3 length: 15 amino acids. Germline V gives CDR1 KGHSH, CDR2 LQKENI. From PBMCs, CD4+ and CD8+ T cells were sorted. After isolation, RNA underwent reverse transcription to generate cDNA as the sequencing template. TCRdb's copy holds only in-frame clones and misses some; the assay was immunoSEQ multiplex PCR. The sample consists of approximately 89,000 clones, over 40% of them appearing once. These data come from a study of CD8+ T cells in alopecia areata. About the study: Dosing with tofacitinib proceeded for 6 to 18 months, followed by 6 months off drug.

Whole-study findings and limits: Greater clonality was observed in lesional scalp samples, especially alopecia totalis/universalis, versus normal scalp.

The rearrangement links TRBV18 to TRBJ1-1, with D possibly being TRBD1 (5 bases). The specimen was CD4+ T cells sorted from blood. This receptor was obtained from a human donor with alopecia areata. CDR3 bases: TGTGCCAGCTCCCCTCTGTCGACAGCGAACACTGAAGCTTTCTTT. Encoded protein: CASSPLSTANTEAFF.